This T cell receptor beta chain was profiled in a study of T cell responses to AZD1222 COVID-19 vaccine. Study-level points and caveats: CD4 TCRs covered the whole spike, strongest at regions 160-218 and 743-854. Spike-specific TCR breadth and depth grew following two AZD1222 doses.

Method: immunoSEQ multiplex PCR; TCRdb's copy keeps in-frame clones and lacks some. The sample contains 65,000 to 90,000 clones, 89% of which appear only once. Germline lookup yields CDR1 MNHNY and CDR2 SVGAGI (reference sequence). CDR3 length: 14 amino acids. Worth noting for this clone: Its target is not known. The junction shows a germline mismatch at one end, possibly a read error.

The clonotype comes from an adult who received the AZD1222 COVID-19 vaccine. This rearrangement joins TRBV6-6 to TRBJ1-6; D unclear. The source was peripheral blood, collected 28 days after the second AZD1222 dose. The CDR3 DNA is TGTGCCAGCAGTAACCGGGCAAATAATTCATCCCTCCACTTT. Translation gives CASSNRANNSSLHF.